This T cell receptor (beta chain) was sequenced for a study of T cells after posttransplantation cyclophosphamide. Whole-study findings and limits: Recipient CMV seropositivity and CMV reactivation strongly tracked TRB clonality. Later blood repertoires were often dominated by clones from the donor CD8+ memory compartment. Skin or GI-infiltrating T cells shared few TRB sequences with blood.

A remark on this clone: Its cognate antigen is unknown.

The CDR3 sequence is 15 residues long. Germline-derived CDR1 and CDR2 are LGHNA and YNFKEQ. The V end lost 0 bases, the J end lost 0 bases, and 8 bases lay between the germline ends. Assay used: immunoSEQ multiplex PCR; TCRdb lists only in-frame clones, some missing. The table lists around 9,900 clones, 88% of them singletons. Controls had myeloablative marrow grafts with methotrexate and calcineurin inhibitor, sampled at 1 year. The starting material was PBMCs, obtained after an allogeneic stem cell transplant with a calcineurin inhibitor and methotrexate. The rearrangement uses TRBV4-2 and TRBJ1-2; D unresolved. The TCR sequence derives from a male patient aged 25 to 39 who received an allogeneic stem cell transplant from an unrelated donor, was CMV-positive, and had no GVHD. Some T cells may trace back to the graft donor. The CDR3 DNA sequence: TGTGCCAGCAGCCAAGATGGGCAGCCTAACTATGGCTACACCTTC. Its protein product is CASSQDGQPNYGYTF.